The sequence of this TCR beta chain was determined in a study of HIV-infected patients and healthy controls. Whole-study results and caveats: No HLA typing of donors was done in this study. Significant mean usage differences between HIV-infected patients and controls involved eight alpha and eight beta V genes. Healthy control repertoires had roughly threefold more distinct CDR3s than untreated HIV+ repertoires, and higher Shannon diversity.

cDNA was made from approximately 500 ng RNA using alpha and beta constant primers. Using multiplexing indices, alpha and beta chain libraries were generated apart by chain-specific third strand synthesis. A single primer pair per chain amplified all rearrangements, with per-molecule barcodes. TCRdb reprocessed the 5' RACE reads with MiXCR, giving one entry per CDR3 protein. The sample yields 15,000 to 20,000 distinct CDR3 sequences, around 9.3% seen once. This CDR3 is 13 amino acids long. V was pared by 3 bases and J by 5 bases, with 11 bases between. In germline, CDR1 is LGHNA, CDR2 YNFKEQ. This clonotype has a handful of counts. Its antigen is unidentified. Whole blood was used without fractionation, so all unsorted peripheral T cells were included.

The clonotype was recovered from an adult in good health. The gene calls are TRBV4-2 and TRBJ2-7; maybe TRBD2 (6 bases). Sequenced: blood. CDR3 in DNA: TGTGCCAGCAGCCAGGGGGGTGAGAACGAGCAGTACTTC. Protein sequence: CASSQGGENEQYF.